This section outlines one TCR beta chain sequence together with its context. Time point described: sample taken at primary tumor resection. There were 72 donors, all of them untreated patients with early-stage non-small cell lung cancer. Researchers sequenced whole RNA taken from tumor, nontumor lung or frozen PBMC without sorting. CDR1 and CDR2 (germline): WSHSY, SAAADI. CDR3 length: 16 amino acids. With V trimmed by 6 bases and J by 0 bases, 3 bases remained unmatched. Every TCR cDNA molecule bore a unique molecular identifier. From the 5' RACE reads, TCRdb called clonotypes with MiXCR, one entry per CDR3 protein. The sample records approximately 6,300 distinct CDR3 sequences, roughly 18% being singletons. The data stem from a study of spatial heterogeneity in lung cancer. Study-wide context: Averaged across combinations, each unique TCR and UMI pairing appeared more than ten times in raw reads, which were uncorrected.

The sequence came from a male donor with early-stage non-small cell lung cancer. The sample consisted of normal lung tissue next to the tumor, taken at surgery. V gene TRBV10-2 combines with J gene TRBJ2-2; 11 nucleotides agree with TRBD2. DNA of the CDR3: TGCGCCAGCAGGATACTAGCGGGGGCGAACACCGGGGAGCTGTTTTTT. Amino acid sequence: CASRILAGANTGELFF.